This is a list of T cell receptor beta chains from one sample in a study of T cell responses to AZD1222 COVID-19 vaccine. Here immunoSEQ multiplex PCR was the method, and the copy in TCRdb shows in-frame clones only, minus some. Here the sample spans some 150,000 clones, more than 90% being singletons. This sample comprised peripheral blood, obtained on day 0 of AZD1222 vaccination. These receptors all come from an adult in good health. CDR3s include the opening cysteine and the closing phenylalanine or tryptophan. The order of the fields is D gene, clone size, V gene, J gene, CDR3 DNA, CDR3 protein. The D gene is left open where the match is weak. Clone size is stated in some rows and not others, as once, few, many or a class when expanded.

D: TRBD2
size: .
V: TRBV18
J: TRBJ2-4
DNA: TGTGCCAGCTCACCATGGGTAGCGGGAGCCAAAAACATTCAGTACTTC
CDR3: CASSPWVAGAKNIQYF

D: .
size: .
V: TRBV5-1
J: TRBJ1-1
DNA: TGCGCCAGCAGCTTGAGTGGGGGGCACCTTGAAGCTTTCTTT
CDR3: CASSLSGGHLEAFF

D: .
size: once
V: TRBV5-8
J: TRBJ1-2
DNA: TGTGCCAGCAGCCCGCGGGCCACGGAGGGCTACACCTTC
CDR3: CASSPRATEGYTF

D: .
size: .
V: TRBV27
J: TRBJ2-6
DNA: TGTGCCAGCAGTTCGCGCCCCTTAGGCGGGGCTGGCTCTGGGGCCAACGTCCTGACTTTC
CDR3: CASSSRPLGGAGSGANVLTF

D: TRBD2
size: .
V: TRBV4-2
J: TRBJ2-5
DNA: TGTGCCAGCAGCCAAGCAATAGGGACTAATACTGACTTC
CDR3: CASSQAIGTNTDF

D: TRBD1
size: .
V: TRBV28
J: TRBJ2-1
DNA: TGTGCCAGCCTCGGACAGGGGAGGAATGAGCAGTTCTTC
CDR3: CASLGQGRNEQFF

D: .
size: .
V: TRBV29-1
J: TRBJ1-3
DNA: TGCAGCGTTGAGGTAGCGCAGGGCAGTCGAAACACCATATATTTT
CDR3: CSVEVAQGSRNTIYF

D: .
size: .
V: TRBV15
J: TRBJ1-5
DNA: TGTGCCACCGACAATGGACGGAATCAGCCCCAGCATTTT
CDR3: CATDNGRNQPQHF

D: .
size: .
V: TRBV6-5
J: TRBJ1-3
DNA: TGTGCCAGCAGTTTCGTTTGGGGGGGGATCGGAAACACCATATATTTT
CDR3: CASSFVWGGIGNTIYF

D: TRBD1
size: .
V: TRBV27
J: TRBJ1-2
DNA: TGTGCCAGCAGTTTCCTAACAGGGGGCAGTGGCTACACCTTC
CDR3: CASSFLTGGSGYTF

D: .
size: .
V: TRBV11-2
J: TRBJ1-1
DNA: TGTGCCAGCAGCCCCTGGGGGGGCACTGAAGCTTTCTTT
CDR3: CASSPWGGTEAFF

D: .
size: .
V: TRBV3-1/TRBV3-2
J: TRBJ2-1
DNA: TGTGCCAGCAGCCAAGATTCGGTGTCCTACAATGAGCAGTTCTTC
CDR3: CASSQDSVSYNEQFF

D: TRBD1
size: .
V: TRBV28
J: TRBJ1-5
DNA: TGTGCCAGCAGCCTACAGGGGCATCAGCCCCAGCATTTT
CDR3: CASSLQGHQPQHF

D: .
size: .
V: TRBV5-1
J: TRBJ2-3
DNA: TGCGCCAGCAGCCCCCGTTCCTCGGGCACAGATACGCAGTATTTT
CDR3: CASSPRSSGTDTQYF

D: .
size: .
V: TRBV18
J: TRBJ1-2
DNA: TGTGCCAGCTCACCTTTTGGGCCGCTTAACTATGGCTACACCTTC
CDR3: CASSPFGPLNYGYTF

D: .
size: .
V: TRBV28
J: TRBJ1-6
DNA: TGTGCCAGCGGTGAGGGGGGGTCCAATAATTCACCCCTCCACTTT
CDR3: CASGEGGSNNSPLHF

D: .
size: .
V: TRBV28
J: TRBJ2-7
DNA: TGTGCCAGCAGACCTCACTCCTACGAGCAGTACTTC
CDR3: CASRPHSYEQYF

D: .
size: .
V: TRBV10-1
J: TRBJ2-5
DNA: TGCGCCAGCAGTGAAAACAGCTTATCGGGAACCCAGTACTTC
CDR3: CASSENSLSGTQYF

D: .
size: once
V: TRBV3-1/TRBV3-2
J: TRBJ2-6
DNA: TGTGCCAGCAGCCAATGGTCTGGGGCCAACGTCCTGACTTTC
CDR3: CASSQWSGANVLTF

D: .
size: .
V: TRBV10-3
J: TRBJ2-3
DNA: TGTGCCATCAGTGAGTCGACTCTGGCGTGGGCCGCCACAGATACGCAGTATTTT
CDR3: CAISESTLAWAATDTQYF

D: .
size: .
V: TRBV18
J: TRBJ2-1
DNA: TGTGCCAGCTCACCACTAGCGAGCTCCTACAATGAGCAGTTCTTC
CDR3: CASSPLASSYNEQFF

D: .
size: few
V: TRBV7-8
J: TRBJ2-1
DNA: TGTGCCAGCAGCTTAGGTGGAGCGACGCCCAATGAGCAGTTCTTC
CDR3: CASSLGGATPNEQFF

D: TRBD1
size: .
V: TRBV5-1
J: TRBJ2-5
DNA: TGCGCCAGCAGCTTGGGTCTGGGACAGAAACAAGAGACCCAGTACTTC
CDR3: CASSLGLGQKQETQYF

D: .
size: .
V: TRBV5-1
J: TRBJ2-2
DNA: TGCGCCAGCAGCACGGTTGCAGGGGCCACCGGGGAGCTGTTTTTT
CDR3: CASSTVAGATGELFF

D: TRBD2
size: once
V: TRBV18
J: TRBJ2-1
DNA: TGTGCCAGCTCACTGCCCGGGACTAGCTTGCCTGAGCAGTTCTTC
CDR3: CASSLPGTSLPEQFF

D: .
size: .
V: TRBV6-5
J: TRBJ1-5
DNA: TGTGCCAGCAGTCGGACAGTTAGCAATCAGCCCCAGCATTTT
CDR3: CASSRTVSNQPQHF

D: .
size: .
V: TRBV13
J: TRBJ1-4
DNA: TGTGCCAGCAGCGAATTAGGGGGATCGAGTGAAAAACTGTTTTTT
CDR3: CASSELGGSSEKLFF

D: .
size: .
V: TRBV10-2
J: TRBJ1-5
DNA: TGCGCCAGCAGTGAGTCGAAGCGGCCCCAGCATTTT
CDR3: CASSESKRPQHF

D: .
size: .
V: TRBV18
J: TRBJ1-1
DNA: TGTGCCAGCTCCCCCTGGGAGGGTGGTAAGGAAGCTTTCTTT
CDR3: CASSPWEGGKEAFF

D: .
size: .
V: TRBV5-5
J: TRBJ2-2
DNA: TGTGCCAGCAGCTTGGAACGATGGTTTAGGACCGGGGAGCTGTTTTTT
CDR3: CASSLERWFRTGELFF

D: .
size: .
V: TRBV12-3/TRBV12-4
J: TRBJ1-1
DNA: TGTGCCAGCAGTTCAGAAAGTTCCACTGAAGCTTTCTTT
CDR3: CASSSESSTEAFF